The rows below give T cell receptor beta chains drawn from one sample of a study of OX40 agonist ivuxolimab in advanced cancers. Data came from immunoSEQ multiplex PCR; TCRdb stores just in-frame clones and leaves some out. The repertoire holds about 70,000 clones, about 73% seen once, with roughly 5.4% in the top ten. The specimen was CD4+ or CD8+ T cells sorted from blood, collected in a trial of the OX40 agonist ivuxolimab. The receptors shown here come from an adult with an advanced solid tumor such as melanoma, head and neck, liver or kidney cancer. Both conserved end residues are part of each CDR3. D genes are given only for firm matches. A row's size may be missing; if present it is once, few, many or a size class.

d_call	v_call	j_call	clone_size	cdr3_nt	cdr3_aa
TRBD2	TRBV6-5	TRBJ2-2	.	TGTGCCAGCAGTTACTCGACCGGGAGGGGGACCGGGGAGCTGTTTTTT	CASSYSTGRGTGELFF
TRBD2	TRBV18	TRBJ2-1	.	TGTGCCAGCTCGCTCCCGGGACTAGCGGGAGGGTTTACCTACAATGAGCAGTTCTTC	CASSLPGLAGGFTYNEQFF
TRBD1	TRBV7-2	TRBJ2-1	.	TGTGCCAGCAGCTTAGGACAGGGGGGGTTCAATGAGCAGTTCTTC	CASSLGQGGFNEQFF
.	TRBV7-6	TRBJ1-2	.	TGTGCCAGCACCTCACTTTCGGACGGCCTCAGTGGCTACACCTTC	CASTSLSDGLSGYTF
.	TRBV10-2	TRBJ2-7	.	TGCGCCAGCAGTGACACAGGGCGTCCCGAGGGGTACGAGCAGTACTTC	CASSDTGRPEGYEQYF
.	TRBV18	TRBJ2-7	.	TGTGCCAGCTCAGGACCTCAGGGAGGAAAGTACTTC	CASSGPQGGKYF
.	TRBV29-1	TRBJ2-7	.	TGCAGCGTCCACCAGGGAGAGGAGCAGTACTTC	CSVHQGEEQYF
TRBD1	TRBV19	TRBJ2-2	few	TGTGCCAGTAGTACCTCAGGGGGCGGGAACACCGGGGAGCTGTTTTTT	CASSTSGGGNTGELFF
TRBD2	TRBV6-4	TRBJ2-1	.	TGTGCCAGCCGCGGGGGGGTCTACAATGAGCAGTTCTTC	CASRGGVYNEQFF
TRBD1	TRBV5-5	TRBJ1-1	.	TGTGCCAGCAGCTACGCAGGGGGCCGGAACACTGAAGCTTTCTTT	CASSYAGGRNTEAFF
.	TRBV23-1	TRBJ1-5	once	TGCGCCAGCAGTCAATTCTCATGGGGGGGCGTAAAAGTCGGTCAGCCCCAGCATTTT	CASSQFSWGGVKVGQPQHF
.	TRBV19	TRBJ1-5	.	TGTGCCAGTAGTACTCGATCGGGCAGGGTAGTGAGTCAGCCCCAGCATTTT	CASSTRSGRVVSQPQHF
TRBD1	TRBV5-1	TRBJ2-7	few	TGCGCCAGCAGCTTGCAGGACAGGGCCTCCTACGAGCAGTACTTC	CASSLQDRASYEQYF
TRBD1	TRBV5-1	TRBJ1-2	.	TGCGCCAGCAGCGCGGACAGGGGGCCTGGCTACACCTTC	CASSADRGPGYTF
.	TRBV11-3	TRBJ1-1	.	TGTGCCAGCAGCTCAGGGATGAACACTGAAGCTTTCTTT	CASSSGMNTEAFF
TRBD1	TRBV19	TRBJ1-5	.	TGTGCCAGTAACCTAAACCGGGGACAGGTTTATCAGCCCCAGCATTTT	CASNLNRGQVYQPQHF
.	TRBV27	TRBJ2-2	.	TGTGCCAGCAGTCCCCTTGCCGGGACCGGGGAGCTGTTTTTT	CASSPLAGTGELFF
TRBD2	TRBV11-1	TRBJ2-3	.	TGTGCCAGCAGCCCGAGACTAGCGGGATTGGCAGATACGCAGTATTTT	CASSPRLAGLADTQYF
TRBD2	TRBV7-3	TRBJ2-1	.	TGTGCCAGCAGCCTCTCTAGCGGGTTCTACAATGAGCAGTTCTTC	CASSLSSGFYNEQFF
TRBD2	TRBV7-3	TRBJ2-7	.	TGTGCCAGCAGTCCGATTAGCGGGACGACCGAGCAGTACTTC	CASSPISGTTEQYF
.	TRBV7-9	TRBJ1-2	.	TGTGCCAGCAGCTTGTACGGCCCTGACACCTTC	CASSLYGPDTF
.	TRBV2	TRBJ2-7	.	TGTGCCAGCAGTGATGTTGTGCAGTACTTC	CASSDVVQYF